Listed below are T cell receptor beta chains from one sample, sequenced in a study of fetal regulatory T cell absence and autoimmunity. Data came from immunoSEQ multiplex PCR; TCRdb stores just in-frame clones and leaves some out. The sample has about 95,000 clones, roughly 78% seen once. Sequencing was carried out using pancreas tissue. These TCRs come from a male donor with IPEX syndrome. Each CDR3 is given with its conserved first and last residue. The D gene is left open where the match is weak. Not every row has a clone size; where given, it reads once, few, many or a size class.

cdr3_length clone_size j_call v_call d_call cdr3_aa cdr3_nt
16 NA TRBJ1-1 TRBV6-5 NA CASSYYPRTVNTEAFF TGTGCCAGCAGTTACTACCCCAGGACAGTGAACACTGAAGCTTTCTTT
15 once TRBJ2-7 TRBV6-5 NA CASSYSVGSSYEQYF TGTGCCAGCAGTTACTCGGTAGGGAGCTCCTACGAGCAGTACTTC
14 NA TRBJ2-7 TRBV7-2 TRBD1 CASSLGQGAYEQYF TGTGCCAGCAGCTTAGGACAGGGTGCCTACGAGCAGTACTTC
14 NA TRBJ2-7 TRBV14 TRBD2 CASSPGLAFYEQYF TGTGCCAGCAGCCCGGGACTAGCATTCTACGAGCAGTACTTC
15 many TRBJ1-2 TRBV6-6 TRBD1 CASSYSRDRRDGYTF TGTGCCAGCAGTTACTCACGGGACAGGAGGGATGGCTACACCTTC
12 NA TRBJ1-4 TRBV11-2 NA CASSFSNEKLFF TGTGCCAGCAGCTTTTCTAATGAAAAACTGTTTTTT
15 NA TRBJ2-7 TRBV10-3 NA CAISESFGLAYEQYF TGTGCCATCAGTGAGTCCTTTGGACTCGCCTACGAGCAGTACTTC
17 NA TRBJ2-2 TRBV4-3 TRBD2 CASSCWERGANTGELFF TGCGCCAGCAGCTGTTGGGAGCGGGGGGCGAACACCGGGGAGCTGTTTTTT
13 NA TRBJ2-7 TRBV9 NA CASSSRTGYEQYF TGTGCCAGCAGCTCACGTACGGGGTACGAGCAGTACTTC
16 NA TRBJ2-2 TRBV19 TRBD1 CASSWFPGGTAGELFF TGTGCCAGTAGTTGGTTTCCAGGGGGAACCGCCGGGGAGCTGTTTTTT
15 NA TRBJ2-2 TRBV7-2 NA CASSGAGPRYGELFF TGTGCCAGCAGCGGGGCGGGACCGAGATACGGGGAGCTGTTTTTT
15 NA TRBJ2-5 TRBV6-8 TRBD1 CASSYKTGGSGTQYF TGTGCCAGCAGTTACAAGACAGGGGGCTCGGGGACCCAGTACTTC
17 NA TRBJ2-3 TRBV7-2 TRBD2 CASSEGTSGGFTDTQYF TGTGCCAGCAGCGAAGGGACTAGCGGGGGCTTCACAGATACGCAGTATTTT
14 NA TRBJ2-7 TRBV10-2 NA CASSESGMSYEQYF TGCGCCAGCAGTGAGTCGGGGATGTCCTACGAGCAGTACTTC
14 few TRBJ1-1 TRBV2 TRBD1 CASEGDRANTEAFF TGTGCCAGCGAGGGGGACAGGGCGAACACTGAAGCTTTCTTT
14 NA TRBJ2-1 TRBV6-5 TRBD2 CASSPGLAYNEQFF TGTGCCAGCAGTCCGGGACTAGCCTACAATGAGCAGTTCTTC
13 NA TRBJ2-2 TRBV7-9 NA CASSLGYTGELFF TGTGCCAGCAGCTTAGGTTACACCGGGGAGCTGTTTTTT
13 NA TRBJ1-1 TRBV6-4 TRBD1 CASATRGRTEAFF TGTGCCAGCGCGACCAGGGGGCGCACTGAAGCTTTCTTT
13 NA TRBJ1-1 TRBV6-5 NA CASKRGSNTEAFF TGTGCCAGCAAACGGGGCTCTAACACTGAAGCTTTCTTT
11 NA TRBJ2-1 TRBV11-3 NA CASSLGNEQFF TGTGCCAGCAGCTTAGGGAATGAGCAGTTCTTC
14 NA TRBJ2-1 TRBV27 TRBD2 CASSFGAGYNEQFF TGTGCCAGCAGTTTTGGAGCGGGGTACAATGAGCAGTTCTTC
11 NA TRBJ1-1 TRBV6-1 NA CASSQNSNAFF TGTGCCAGCAGTCAAAACAGTAATGCTTTCTTT
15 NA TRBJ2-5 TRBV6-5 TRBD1 CASSYGTGGQETQYF TGTGCCAGCAGTTACGGGACAGGGGGCCAAGAGACCCAGTACTTC
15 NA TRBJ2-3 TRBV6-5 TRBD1 CASSYWQGAADTQYF TGTGCCAGCAGTTACTGGCAGGGGGCCGCAGATACGCAGTATTTT
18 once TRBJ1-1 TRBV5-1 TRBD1 CASSLEGKNRGESTEAFF TGCGCCAGCAGCTTGGAGGGGAAAAACAGGGGGGAAAGTACTGAAGCTTTCTTT